The 15 T cell receptor beta chains given below trace back to one sample, sequenced in a study of regulatory T cells in long-lasting Graves disease. TCR beta libraries were built with iRepertoire HTBI primers and Arm-PCR of CDR3 regions. TCRdb itself ran the multiplex PCR reads through MiXCR, one entry per CDR3 protein. Counted here are over 650,000 distinct CDR3 sequences, around 30% occurring once; the ten biggest clones make up roughly 40%. Time point of the sample: persistent/refractory GD, antithyroid drugs over 5 years with positive TRAb. PBMC-derived RNA was used for the TCR library. The sequencing used peripheral blood mononuclear cells (PBMCs), collected when the disease was refractory, from a patient treated with antithyroid drugs. The receptors come from a female donor with Graves disease.

J is TRBJ1-1 and V is TRBV5-1; D ambiguous. The V end was cut by 5 bases, the J end by 3 bases, with 14 bases between. Germline V CDR1 and CDR2: SGHRS, YFSETQ. CDR3 size: 14 residues. CDR3 bases: TGCGCCAGCAGGGAAAGGCGTCAGGACACTGAAGCTTTCTTT. This gives the protein CASRERRQDTEAFF.

The chain recombines TRBV29-1 with TRBJ1-2, with 10 bases matching TRBD1. This CDR3 comprises 12 residues. V shed 7 bases, J shed 6 bases, and the junction held 5 bases outside the gene matches. Looked up from germline, CDR1 is SQVTM and CDR2 is ANQGSEA. The CDR3 is CSGGTGANGYTF. The CDR3 DNA reads as TGCAGCGGTGGGACAGGGGCTAATGGCTACACCTTC.

This chain joins TRBV7-9 and TRBJ1-1; no definite D call. From germline, CDR1 is SEHNR and CDR2 FQNEAQ (reference sequence). Trimming removed 1 base from V and 1 base from J, with 10 bases in between. The CDR3 has 15 amino acids. The CDR3 bases are TGTGCCAGCAGCTTAGGGGCCCTCTGGAACACTGAAGCTTTCTTT. Its translation is CASSLGALWNTEAFF. Full variable domain (outside the CDR3, taken from reference TRBV7-9 and TRBJ1-1): DTGVSQNPRHKITKRGQNVTFRCDPISEHNRLYWYRQTLGQGPEFLTYFQNEAQLEKSRLLSDRFSAERPKGSFSTLEIQRTEQGDSAMYLCASSLGALWNTEAFFGQGTRLTVV.

The chain has TRBV2 and TRBJ2-1; 8 bases are a match to TRBD1. The CDR3 totals 17 residues. In germline, CDR1 is SNHLY, CDR2 FYNNEI. With V trimmed by 8 bases and J by 6 bases, 18 bases remained unmatched. The CDR3 sequence is CASWTPGGTGGGNEQFF. CDR3 coding DNA: TGTGCCAGCTGGACCCCAGGGGGCACCGGGGGCGGCAATGAGCAGTTCTTC. The whole variable domain, remainder taken from reference TRBV2 and TRBJ2-1, is EPEVTQTPSHQVTQMGQEVILRCVPISNHLYFYWYRQILGQKVEFLVSFYNNEISEKSEIFDDQFSVERPDGSNFTLKIRSTKLEDSAMYFCASWTPGGTGGGNEQFFGPGTRLTVL.

The gene calls are TRBV15 and TRBJ1-2; D perhaps matches TRBD1 (6 bases). Trimming shortened V by 0 bases and J by 2 bases, and 13 bases separated the two germline ends. CDR1 is LNHNV and CDR2 is YYDKDF in the germline V gene (reference sequence). The CDR3 has 16 amino acids. CDR3 DNA sequence: TGTGCCACCAGCAGAGATGCGACAGGACCCAACTATGGCTACACCTTC. This codes for CATSRDATGPNYGYTF.

This clonotype has just a few counts. The gene calls are TRBV28 and TRBJ1-1, with 9 bases lining up with TRBD1. The CDR3 totals 15 residues. The junction had 14 bases not matched to a gene; V was cut back by 7 bases and J by 8 bases. The germline gives CDR1 MDHEN, CDR2 SYDVKM. CDR3 bases: TGTGCCAGCAAAGGGGGGGACAGGGTAAGACCCGAAGCTTTCTTT. It specifies CASKGGDRVRPEAFF.

V usage is TRBV30 and J usage is TRBJ2-7; 7 bases agree with TRBD2. J gave up 3 bases and V 1 base, and 3 bases lay outside the gene matches. Looked up from germline, CDR1 is GTSNPN and CDR2 is SVGIG (reference sequence). This CDR3 has 13 amino acids. The CDR3 loop reads CAWSDGRLYEQYF. The CDR3 nucleotides are TGTGCCTGGAGTGACGGGAGGCTCTACGAGCAGTACTTC.

This clonotype was recorded a few times. The chain employs TRBV7-9 and TRBJ1-1; D gene ambiguous. With 0 bases removed from V and 6 bases from J, the gap between germline ends came to 17 bases. CDR3 length equals 16 residues. Looked up from germline, CDR1 is SEHNR and CDR2 is FQNEAQ (reference sequence). CDR3 DNA sequence: TGTGCCAGCAGCTTAGCTGGAGGGTCGGAGGCCTCTGAAGCTTTCTTT. Protein: CASSLAGGSEASEAFF.

This clonotype has more than one count but fewer than ten. The chain recombines TRBV6-2 or TRBV6-3 with TRBJ2-7, with D uncertain. Trimming stripped 0 bases from V and 3 bases from J, with 12 bases between. This CDR3 comprises 15 residues. CDR1 is MNHEY and CDR2 is SVGEGT in the germline V gene. CDR3 in DNA: TGTGCCAGCAGTTACTCGGCCAACAGATTCTACGAGCAGTACTTC. It translates to CASSYSANRFYEQYF.

This chain uses TRBV7-2 with TRBJ2-6; D gene uncertain. CDR3 length equals 15 residues. The germline gives CDR1 SGHTA, CDR2 FQGNSA. V shed 5 bases and J shed 4 bases, with 12 bases lying between them. This CDR3 reads CASSQAPWGANVLTF. DNA of the CDR3: TGTGCCAGCAGCCAAGCCCCCTGGGGGGCCAACGTCCTGACTTTC.

The rearrangement uses TRBV28 and TRBJ1-1; 9 nucleotides align to TRBD1. V shed 6 bases, J shed 1 base, and the junction held 6 bases outside the gene matches. This CDR3 spans 15 amino acids. CDR1 and CDR2 (germline): MDHEN, SYDVKM. The CDR3 region has the DNA TGTGCCAGCAGCTTAACAGGGGGCGCGAACACTGAAGCTTTCTTT. Amino acid sequence: CASSLTGGANTEAFF.

V gene TRBV27 combines with J gene TRBJ1-5; possibly TRBD1 for D (5 bases). Trimming shortened V by 4 bases and J by 7 bases, and 14 bases separated the two germline ends. There are 14 residues in the CDR3. CDR1 and CDR2 from the germline V gene are MNHEY and SMNVEV (reference sequence). The CDR3 loop reads CASSYGPGGQPQHF. CDR3 DNA: TGTGCCAGCAGTTATGGGCCTGGGGGACAGCCCCAGCATTTT.

This clonotype was observed a handful of times. The J gene is TRBJ1-2, the V gene TRBV5-6; tentative D call: TRBD1 (5 bases). Germline CDR1 SGHDT, CDR2 YYEEEE. Trimming took off 2 bases at V and 8 bases at J, with 16 bases between the two ends. The CDR3 length is 14 residues. CDR3: CASSLLRGMGGYTF. In DNA, the CDR3 is TGTGCCAGCAGCTTACTTCGGGGGATGGGGGGCTACACCTTC. Full variable domain (outside the CDR3, taken from reference TRBV5-6 and TRBJ1-2): DAGVTQSPTHLIKTRGQQVTLRCSPKSGHDTVSWYQQALGQGPQFIFQYYEEEERQRGNFPDRFSGHQFPNYSSELNVNALLLGDSALYLCASSLLRGMGGYTFGSGTRLTVV.

This chain connects TRBV19 to TRBJ1-1; possible D gene TRBD1, 5 bases. V lost 8 bases to trimming and J lost 4 bases, with 8 bases between them. Germline V gene data show CDR1 as LNHDA and CDR2 as SQIVND (reference sequence). The CDR3 extends over 11 amino acids. In DNA form, the CDR3 reads TGTGCCAGTTTTGACAGCACTGAAGCTTTCTTT. Translated, it gives CASFDSTEAFF.

V usage is TRBV9 and J usage is TRBJ2-7; the D is unclear. This CDR3 is built from 13 residues. CDR1 and CDR2 from the germline V gene are SGDLS and YYNGEE. V lost 3 bases to trimming and J lost 4 bases, with 11 bases between them. This chain's CDR3 is CASSDDGMYEQYF. The CDR3 nucleotides are TGTGCCAGCAGCGACGACGGTATGTACGAGCAGTACTTC. Looking up the rest from reference TRBV9 and TRBJ2-7 gives the full variable domain: DSGVTQTPKHLITATGQRVTLRCSPRSGDLSVYWYQQSLDQGLQFLIQYYNGEERAKGNILERFSAQQFPDLHSELNLSSLELGDSALYFCASSDDGMYEQYFGPGTRLTVT.